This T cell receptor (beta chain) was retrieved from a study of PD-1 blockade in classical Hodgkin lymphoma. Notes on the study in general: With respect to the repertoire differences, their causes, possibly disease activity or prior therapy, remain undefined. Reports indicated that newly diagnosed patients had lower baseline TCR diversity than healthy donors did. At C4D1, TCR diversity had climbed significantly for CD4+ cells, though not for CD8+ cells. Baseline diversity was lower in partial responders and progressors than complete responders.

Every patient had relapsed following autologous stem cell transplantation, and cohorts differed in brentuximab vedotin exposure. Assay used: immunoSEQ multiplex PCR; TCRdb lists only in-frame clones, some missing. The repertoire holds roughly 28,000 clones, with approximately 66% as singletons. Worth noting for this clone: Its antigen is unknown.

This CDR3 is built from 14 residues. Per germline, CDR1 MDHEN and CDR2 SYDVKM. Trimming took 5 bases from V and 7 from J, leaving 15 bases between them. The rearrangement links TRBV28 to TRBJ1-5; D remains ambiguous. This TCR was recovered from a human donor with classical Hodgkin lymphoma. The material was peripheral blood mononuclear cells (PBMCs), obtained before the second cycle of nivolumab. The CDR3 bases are TGTGCCAGCAGTCCAGGCCCTAGAAAACAGCCCCAGCATTTT. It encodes CASSPGPRKQPQHF.